These 26 T cell receptor beta chains were sequenced from one sample in a study of T cell responses to AZD1222 COVID-19 vaccine. The assay was immunoSEQ multiplex PCR, and TCRdb's table has in-frame clones only and misses some. The sample has under 150,000 clones, nearly 95% seen once. The specimen comprised peripheral blood, sampled 28 days after the second AZD1222 dose. The source of these receptors is an adult who received the AZD1222 COVID-19 vaccine.

The V gene is TRBV25-1, the J gene TRBJ1-1; tentatively, D is TRBD1 (5 bases). Germline values: CDR1 MGHDK, CDR2 SYGVNS. This CDR3 has 13 amino acids. Trimming removed 7 bases from V and 4 bases from J, with 13 bases in between. The CDR3 DNA follows: TGTGCCAGCACCCCACGGGGGTTCACTGAAGCTTTCTTT. Residues: CASTPRGFTEAFF.

CDR3 residues: CATSRGLAGADTQYF. In nucleotides, the CDR3 is TGTGCCACCAGCAGAGGGCTAGCGGGAGCAGATACGCAGTATTTT. V is TRBV15 and J is TRBJ2-3; 10 nucleotides align to TRBD2. The V and J ends lost 1 base and 4 bases, in that order; junction bases with no gene match: 2. Germline V lookup: CDR1 LNHNV, CDR2 YYDKDF (reference sequence). This CDR3 has 15 amino acids.

CDR3 nucleotide sequence: TGTGCCAGCAGCCCTCTAGCGGGAGGGGCTTCCGGGGAGCTGTTTTTT. This sequence encodes CASSPLAGGASGELFF. The chain recombines TRBV7-2 with TRBJ2-2, with 12 bases lining up with TRBD2. The V gene end was trimmed by 5 bases and the J gene end by 6 bases; junction bases not matched to a gene: 7. The CDR3 is 16 amino acids. Germline values: CDR1 SGHTA, CDR2 FQGNSA.

The chain recombines TRBV5-1 with TRBJ2-1, with TRBD1 as a possible D gene (5 bases). Germline V gene lookup returns CDR1 SGHRS and CDR2 YFSETQ. Between the trimmed V and J ends, which lost 2 bases and 3 bases, there was a span of 6 bases. The CDR3 runs to 13 residues. The CDR3 DNA sequence: TGCGCCAGCAGCTTTGACAGCTACAATGAGCAGTTCTTC. This encodes CASSFDSYNEQFF.

The chain recombines TRBV2 with TRBJ1-2; D uncertain. Deletions cut 6 bases from V and 7 bases from J, with 15 bases between. Germline CDR1 and CDR2: SNHLY and FYNNEI. The CDR3 spans 13 residues. CDR3 nucleotide sequence: TGTGCCAGCAGGGGCGGCAGAACGGCTGGCTACACCTTC. Its translation is CASRGGRTAGYTF. Full variable domain (outside the CDR3, taken from reference TRBV2 and TRBJ1-2): EPEVTQTPSHQVTQMGQEVILRCVPISNHLYFYWYRQILGQKVEFLVSFYNNEISEKSEIFDDQFSVERPDGSNFTLKIRSTKLEDSAMYFCASRGGRTAGYTFGSGTRLTVV.

This chain connects TRBV5-1 to TRBJ1-1; maybe TRBD1 (5 bases). Deletions cut 6 bases from V and 5 bases from J, with 17 bases between. This CDR3 is 14 amino acids long. Looked up from germline, CDR1 is SGHRS and CDR2 is YFSETQ. This chain's CDR3 is CASTEGTGGTEAFF. The CDR3 region has the DNA TGCGCCAGCACCGAAGGGACGGGAGGGACTGAAGCTTTCTTT.

This chain uses TRBV19 with TRBJ2-2; D remains ambiguous. The V end lost 0 bases, the J end lost 5 bases, and 10 bases lay between the germline ends. Germline V CDR1 and CDR2: LNHDA, SQIVND (reference sequence). The CDR3 runs 15 residues. The CDR3 sequence is CASSIDYVGTGELFF. The CDR3 DNA sequence: TGTGCCAGTAGTATAGACTACGTTGGGACCGGGGAGCTGTTTTTT.

The rearrangement uses TRBV3-1 (or the pseudogene TRBV3-2) and TRBJ2-1, with D tentatively TRBD2 (5 bases). The germline gives CDR1 LGHDT, CDR2 YNNKEL (reference sequence). This CDR3 comprises 15 residues. Trimming removed 4 bases from V and 1 base from J, with 11 bases in between. The CDR3 sequence is CASSLQGGSYNEQFF. As DNA, the CDR3 is TGTGCCAGCAGCCTTCAAGGCGGGTCCTACAATGAGCAGTTCTTC.

This chain uses TRBV29-1 with TRBJ1-4; TRBD1 is a possible D gene (6 bases). The CDR3 consists of 13 residues. V lost 5 bases and J lost 7, with 14 bases in between. Germline V CDR1 and CDR2: SQVTM, ANQGSEA. CDR3 protein: CSVIRDTSEKLFF. The CDR3 region has the DNA TGCAGCGTTATACGGGACACCTCTGAAAAACTGTTTTTT.

The V and J genes are TRBV2 and TRBJ1-5, with 7 positions matching TRBD1. J lost 2 bases, V lost 4 bases, and 8 bases had no gene match. CDR1 is SNHLY and CDR2 is FYNNEI in the germline V gene. This CDR3 region has 16 residues. In DNA, the CDR3 is TGTGCCAGCAGTGGGGCGTCGGGACAGCGCAATCAGCCCCAGCATTTT. Its translation is CASSGASGQRNQPQHF. Drawing the rest from reference TRBV2 and TRBJ1-5, the complete variable domain is EPEVTQTPSHQVTQMGQEVILRCVPISNHLYFYWYRQILGQKVEFLVSFYNNEISEKSEIFDDQFSVERPDGSNFTLKIRSTKLEDSAMYFCASSGASGQRNQPQHFGDGTRLSIL.

This sequence joins TRBV19 and TRBJ1-3, with D uncertain. The CDR3 is 14 residues long. Germline V gives CDR1 LNHDA, CDR2 SQIVND (reference sequence). The germline V and J ends were trimmed by 7 bases and 0 bases, with 10 bases remaining between them. The chain's CDR3 is CASMTTISGNTIYF. The CDR3 coding sequence is TGTGCCAGTATGACGACTATCTCTGGAAACACCATATATTTT. The full variable domain, rest sourced from reference TRBV19 and TRBJ1-3, is DGGITQSPKYLFRKEGQNVTLSCEQNLNHDAMYWYRQDPGQGLRLIYYSQIVNDFQKGDIAEGYSVSREKKESFPLTVTSAQKNPTAFYLCASMTTISGNTIYFGEGSWLTVV.

CDR3 protein: CASSQDLAGVGNTQYF. The CDR3 nucleotides are TGTGCCAGCAGCCAAGACCTAGCGGGAGTTGGGAATACGCAGTATTTT. The V call is TRBV4-2, the J call TRBJ2-3; 10 nucleotides agree with TRBD2. The CDR3 is 16 residues long. V lost 0 bases, J lost 7 bases, and 7 bases stayed unmatched. Germline V lookup: CDR1 LGHNA, CDR2 YNFKEQ.

The sample holds a few counts of this clone. The J gene is TRBJ2-1, the V gene TRBV6-5; D not resolved. The germline V gene has CDR1 MNHEY and CDR2 SVGAGI. The V end lost 6 bases, the J end lost 9 bases, and 15 bases lay between the germline ends. This CDR3 comprises 13 residues. Here the CDR3 reads CASSRSRWGEQFF. The CDR3 region has the DNA TGTGCCAGCAGCCGGAGTAGGTGGGGTGAGCAGTTCTTC.

The chain has TRBV27 and TRBJ1-2; D unclear. Trimming shortened V by 5 bases and J by 2 bases, and 12 bases separated the two germline ends. CDR1 MNHEY and CDR2 SMNVEV come from the germline V gene (reference sequence). CDR3 length: 14 residues. CDR3: CASSVSQRNYGYTF. CDR3 bases: TGTGCCAGCAGTGTCAGCCAACGAAACTATGGCTACACCTTC.

This clone has more than one count but fewer than ten. This chain connects TRBV4-2 to TRBJ2-1, with TRBD1 matching over 10 bases. Germline lookup yields CDR1 LGHNA and CDR2 YNFKEQ. This CDR3 is built from 17 residues. After removal of 4 bases from V and 9 bases from J, the junction contained 15 bases not matched to a gene. The CDR3 DNA is TGTGCCAGCAGCCTGGGTGAGACAGGGGGCGAATTAAGTGAGCAGTTCTTC. Protein product: CASSLGETGGELSEQFF.

The chain couples TRBV18 to TRBJ1-3, with 7 bases aligning to TRBD1. The germline V gene encodes CDR1 KGHSH and CDR2 LQKENI. The CDR3 contains 16 residues. The trim removed 3 bases at V and 3 bases at J, leaving 8 bases unmatched. CDR3 loop: CASSPAPTGSGNTIYF. CDR3 bases: TGTGCCAGCTCACCTGCCCCGACAGGGAGTGGAAACACCATATATTTT.

The V call is TRBV2, the J call TRBJ2-7; 10 bases line up with TRBD1. This CDR3 has 14 residues. CDR1 is SNHLY, CDR2 FYNNEI, per germline. V dropped 5 bases and J dropped 5; count of bases not matched to a gene: 6. The CDR3 DNA reads TGTGCCAGCAGTTACCGGGACAGGGGCCACGAGCAGTACTTC. The encoded protein is CASSYRDRGHEQYF.

J is TRBJ2-3 and V is TRBV19; D gene ambiguous. Trimming pared 2 bases from V and 0 bases from J, leaving 6 bases between. This CDR3 region has 14 residues. The germline CDR1 and CDR2 sequences are LNHDA and SQIVND (reference sequence). The CDR3 protein is CASSIRKSTDTQYF. CDR3 sequence (DNA): TGTGCCAGTAGTATACGCAAGAGCACAGATACGCAGTATTTT.

The chain employs TRBV10-3 and TRBJ1-1; D is undetermined. Trimming removed 0 bases at V and 0 bases at J, with 8 bases between. Germline V gives CDR1 ENHRY, CDR2 SYGVKD. The CDR3 sequence is 15 residues long. The CDR3 here is CAISESADLNTEAFF. The CDR3 DNA is TGTGCCATCAGTGAGTCCGCGGATTTGAACACTGAAGCTTTCTTT.

CDR3 DNA sequence: TGTGCCAGCAGCTTAGATTGGCAGACTTCCGATGGCTACACCTTC. Its translation: CASSLDWQTSDGYTF. This chain links TRBV7-2 with TRBJ1-2; D gene unclear. Germline CDR1 reads SGHTA; CDR2 reads FQGNSA. The CDR3 consists of 15 residues. V dropped 1 base and J dropped 6 bases, with 15 bases sitting between them.

V and J are TRBV7-2 and TRBJ2-1; 11 bases fit TRBD2. The CDR3 runs 14 residues. The V and J ends lost 11 bases and 5 bases, in that order; junction bases with no gene match: 8. Germline loops: CDR1 SGHTA, CDR2 FQGNSA. CDR3 region: CAGSTSGKHNEQFF. The DNA for the CDR3 is TGTGCCGGCTCGACTAGCGGGAAACACAATGAGCAGTTCTTC. Together with reference TRBV7-2 and TRBJ2-1, the CDR3 gives the full variable domain: GAGVSQSPSNKVTEKGKDVELRCDPISGHTALYWYRQSLGQGLEFLIYFQGNSAPDKSGLPSDRFSAERTGGSVSTLTIQRTQQEDSAVYLCAGSTSGKHNEQFFGPGTRLTVL.

The genes are TRBV7-3 and TRBJ2-3; the D gene is possibly TRBD2 (5 bases). The CDR3 sequence is 13 residues long. Germline V gives CDR1 SGHTA, CDR2 FQGTGA. V lost 5 bases to trimming and J lost 2 bases, with 8 bases between them. The CDR3 is CASSLEVTDTQYF. CDR3 coding DNA: TGTGCCAGCAGCCTGGAGGTCACAGATACGCAGTATTTT.

CDR3 region: CASSFRNTEAFF. The CDR3 coding sequence is TGTGCCAGCAGCTTCCGGAACACTGAAGCTTTCTTT. The chain employs TRBV11-1 and TRBJ1-1, with D hard to call. V lost 3 bases and J 1 base, leaving 3 bases between the germline ends. The CDR3 sequence is 12 residues long. From germline, CDR1 is SGHAT and CDR2 FQDESV (reference sequence).

This chain connects TRBV7-3 to TRBJ2-6, with D possibly matching TRBD2 (5 bases). This CDR3 is built from 15 residues. Trimming removed 2 bases at V and 0 bases at J, with 5 bases between. Germline-derived CDR1 and CDR2 are SGHTA and FQGTGA. This chain's CDR3 is CASSLEGSGANVLTF. The CDR3 nucleotides read TGTGCCAGCAGCTTAGAGGGCTCTGGGGCCAACGTCCTGACTTTC.

V gene TRBV9 combines with J gene TRBJ2-1; D remains ambiguous. This CDR3 is 14 amino acids long. Trimming cost V 9 bases and J 3 bases, with 16 bases left between them. The germline CDR1 and CDR2 sequences are SGDLS and YYNGEE. The CDR3 is CANPDATYYNEQFF. The CDR3 coding sequence is TGTGCCAACCCGGACGCTACATACTACAATGAGCAGTTCTTC.

J is TRBJ2-7 and V is TRBV6-1; D gene uncertain. V lost 3 bases to trimming and J lost 0 bases, with 12 bases between them. Germline V gives CDR1 MNHNS, CDR2 SASEGT. The CDR3 length is 15 residues. The DNA for the CDR3 is TGTGCCAGCAGTGACCCTCCGAAACTCTCCTACGAGCAGTACTTC. Amino acids: CASSDPPKLSYEQYF.